Listed below are T cell receptor beta chains from one sample, sequenced in a study of immune evolution from preneoplasia to lung adenocarcinoma. Data came from immunoSEQ multiplex PCR; TCRdb stores just in-frame clones and leaves some out. The sample holds 6,000 or so clones; 70% to 80% are singletons and the top ten take about 22%. Specimen: FFPE adjacent normal lung tissue. All receptors come from a person between 55 and 80 years old with lung adenocarcinoma. The CDR3 runs from the conserved cysteine through the conserved F or W. The order of the fields is CDR3 protein, CDR3 DNA, J gene, clone size, D gene, V gene. A D gene is named only where the DNA matches it firmly. Size is omitted from some rows. Given values are once, few, many or a class for expanded clones.

CDR3: CASTRQASWNTGELFF
DNA: TGTGCCAGCACTAGACAGGCTTCCTGGAACACCGGGGAGCTGTTTTTT
J: TRBJ2-2
size: NA
D: NA
V: TRBV7-2

CDR3: CASKKEEGSSEQYF
DNA: TGTGCCAGCAAGAAGGAGGAGGGCTCGAGCGAGCAGTACTTC
J: TRBJ2-7
size: NA
D: NA
V: TRBV6-1

CDR3: CASSLYGTGNEQFF
DNA: TGCGCCAGCAGCTTATACGGGACAGGGAATGAGCAGTTCTTC
J: TRBJ2-1
size: NA
D: TRBD1
V: TRBV4-1

CDR3: CASSVEPTSGYEQYF
DNA: TGTGCCAGCAGCGTAGAGCCGACTAGCGGATACGAGCAGTACTTC
J: TRBJ2-7
size: NA
D: TRBD2
V: TRBV9

CDR3: CASSQDPYRPGYF
DNA: TGCGCCAGCAGCCAAGATCCGTACAGGCCGGGGTACTTC
J: TRBJ2-7
size: NA
D: NA
V: TRBV4-1

CDR3: CSVVSGQGITEAFF
DNA: TGCAGCGTTGTGTCGGGACAGGGGATTACTGAAGCTTTCTTT
J: TRBJ1-1
size: NA
D: TRBD1
V: TRBV29-1

CDR3: CASSLRRDTQYF
DNA: TGTGCCAGCAGCTTGAGAAGAGATACGCAGTATTTT
J: TRBJ2-3
size: NA
D: NA
V: TRBV11-2

CDR3: CASSPPGTGNGELFF
DNA: TGTGCCAGCTCACCGCCGGGGACAGGGAACGGGGAGCTGTTTTTT
J: TRBJ2-2
size: NA
D: TRBD1
V: TRBV18

CDR3: CASQGGNTQYF
DNA: TGTGCCAGCCAGGGGGGGAATACGCAGTATTTT
J: TRBJ2-3
size: NA
D: NA
V: TRBV5-6

CDR3: CATLRAGRQGGANVLTF
DNA: TGTGCCACCCTTCGAGCTGGGAGACAGGGAGGGGCCAACGTCCTGACTTTC
J: TRBJ2-6
size: NA
D: TRBD1
V: TRBV7-6

CDR3: CASSPDRGGNQPQHF
DNA: TGTGCCAGCTCACCGGACAGGGGTGGGAATCAGCCCCAGCATTTT
J: TRBJ1-5
size: NA
D: TRBD1
V: TRBV18

CDR3: CASSQGSGHYNEQFF
DNA: TGCGCCAGCAGCCAAGGCAGCGGCCACTACAATGAGCAGTTCTTC
J: TRBJ2-1
size: NA
D: NA
V: TRBV4-3

CDR3: CASSRTPGAAEAFF
DNA: TGTGCTAGCAGCAGAACCCCGGGGGCCGCTGAAGCTTTCTTT
J: TRBJ1-1
size: NA
D: NA
V: TRBV7-7

CDR3: CASMGLQAGANVLTF
DNA: TGTGCCAGTATGGGACTACAGGCTGGGGCCAACGTCCTGACTTTC
J: TRBJ2-6
size: large
D: TRBD2
V: TRBV19